A single sample gave rise to the 26 T cell receptor beta chains below, sequenced in a study of siplizumab effects on memory and regulatory T cells. Repertoires were generated with immunoSEQ multiplex PCR, while TCRdb's copy carries only in-frame clones and drops some. The repertoire holds 57,000 or so clones, about 92% seen once, with about 40% in the top ten. The source material was CD8+ T cells sorted from blood. Receptor source: a human donor in good health.

The J gene is TRBJ2-5, the V gene TRBV4-1; TRBD2 aligns across 8 bases. The length of the CDR3 is 15 residues. Germline CDR1 reads MGHRA; CDR2 reads YSYEKL. Losses at the gene ends were 2 bases for V and 5 bases for J; bases not matched to a gene: 7. CDR3 DNA sequence: TGCGCCAGCAGCCAACCAAGCGGGAGCGGGGAGACCCAGTACTTC. Its translation is CASSQPSGSGETQYF.

The rearrangement joins TRBV5-1 to TRBJ2-1, with a weak D call TRBD2 (5 bases). This CDR3 is 16 amino acids long. V gave up 1 base and J gave up 2 bases, with 13 bases separating them. Germline CDR1 and CDR2: SGHRS and YFSETQ. The CDR3 DNA sequence: TGCGCCAGCAGCTTGTCATCCAGCGGTCCCTACAATGAGCAGTTCTTC. Translating it yields CASSLSSSGPYNEQFF. The full variable domain, with the rest looked up from reference TRBV5-1 and TRBJ2-1, is KAGVTQTPRYLIKTRGQQVTLSCSPISGHRSVSWYQQTPGQGLQFLFEYFSETQRNKGNFPGRFSGRQFSNSRSEMNVSTLELGDSALYLCASSLSSSGPYNEQFFGPGTRLTVL.

The chain recombines TRBV11-3 with TRBJ2-2; TRBD2 might be the D (6 bases). V shed 2 bases and J shed 4 bases, with 8 bases lying between them. The CDR3 is 14 amino acids. Germline CDR1 reads SGHNT; CDR2 reads YENEEA. CDR3 DNA: TGTGCCAGCAGCTTATCCGGGAGCACCGGGGAGCTGTTTTTT. It yields the protein CASSLSGSTGELFF.

The J gene is TRBJ1-4, the V gene TRBV6-5; TRBD1 matches 7 bases. Germline V gene data show CDR1 as MNHEY and CDR2 as SVGAGI. The length of the CDR3 is 12 residues. The V gene end was trimmed by 5 bases and the J gene end by 8 bases; junction bases not matched to a gene: 2. CDR3 amino acids: CASSLDREKLFF. DNA for the CDR3: TGTGCCAGCAGTCTGGACAGGGAAAAACTGTTTTTT.

This sequence joins TRBV25-1 and TRBJ2-7; 10 bases are shared with TRBD2. V shed 3 bases and J 5 bases; nucleotides not matched to a gene: 7. Germline V CDR1 and CDR2: MGHDK, SYGVNS. The CDR3 runs 15 residues. The CDR3 coding sequence is TGTGCCAGCAGTGATCCTAGCGGGAGTATCGACGAGCAGTACTTC. Translated, it gives CASSDPSGSIDEQYF.

This chain connects TRBV5-4 to TRBJ2-1; D is perhaps TRBD1 (6 bases). Trimming removed 9 bases from V and 4 bases from J, with 14 bases in between. This CDR3 spans 13 amino acids. CDR1 and CDR2 (germline): SGHNT, YYREEE (reference sequence). The CDR3 sequence: CATAGTLYNEQFF. CDR3 nucleotide sequence: TGTGCCACCGCCGGGACACTTTACAATGAGCAGTTCTTC. The variable domain in full, with the rest retrieved from reference TRBV5-4 and TRBJ2-1, is ETGVTQSPTHLIKTRGQQVTLRCSSQSGHNTVSWYQQALGQGPQFIFQYYREEENGRGNFPPRFSGLQFPNYSSELNVNALELDDSALYLCATAGTLYNEQFFGPGTRLTVL.

This chain joins TRBV28 and TRBJ1-2; tentative D call: TRBD1 (6 bases). The CDR3 extends over 16 amino acids. Germline CDR1 reads MDHEN; CDR2 reads SYDVKM. Trimming removed 3 bases from V and 2 bases from J, with 16 bases in between. The CDR3 nucleotides read TGTGCCAGCAGTTTGCTGGGGGGGCAAAACAACTATGGCTACACCTTC. It specifies CASSLLGGQNNYGYTF.

The chain has TRBV6-7 and TRBJ2-3, with a tentative D call TRBD2 (6 bases). TRBV6-7 is filed as an ORF, its function uncertain. The CDR3 is 18 amino acids. V was cut by 5 bases and J by 2 bases, with 23 bases left in between. The CDR3 sequence: CASSKTDCWDLITDTQYF. The CDR3 coding sequence is TGTGCCAGCAGTAAAACCGACTGCTGGGACTTGATCACAGATACGCAGTATTTT.

The gene calls are TRBV29-1 and TRBJ1-2; D is perhaps TRBD1 (5 bases). Germline V gives CDR1 SQVTM, CDR2 ANQGSEA. This CDR3 spans 14 amino acids. Trimming cost V 6 bases and J 0 bases, with 14 bases left between them. CDR3 DNA: TGCAGCGTCGTATCAGGGACCCCTAACTATGGCTACACCTTC. Translated: CSVVSGTPNYGYTF.

The rearrangement joins TRBV28 to TRBJ1-2, with D possibly matching TRBD1 (6 bases). Germline CDR1 reads MDHEN; CDR2 reads SYDVKM. The CDR3 is 15 residues long. With 5 bases removed from V and 3 bases from J, the gap between germline ends came to 16 bases. This CDR3 reads CASSLTADSYYGYTF. CDR3 bases: TGTGCCAGCAGTCTCACCGCGGACAGCTACTATGGCTACACCTTC.

This clone occurred once. Written as DNA, the CDR3 is TGTGCCAGCAGCTTAGTAGGAGCGGGAGGGCCTAATGAGCAGTTCTTC. It encodes CASSLVGAGGPNEQFF. This chain joins TRBV13 and TRBJ2-1; 10 positions match TRBD2. V was clipped by 1 base and J by 7 bases; unmatched bases: 7. There are 16 residues in the CDR3. The germline V gene encodes CDR1 PRHDT and CDR2 FYEKMQ (reference sequence).

The rearrangement uses TRBV29-1 and TRBJ1-2; no reliable D call. The CDR3 extends over 10 amino acids. In germline, CDR1 is SQVTM, CDR2 ANQGSEA. V was cut by 6 bases and J by 8 bases, with 10 bases left in between. The CDR3 is CSVDTLGYTF. The CDR3 coding sequence is TGCAGCGTAGATACGTTGGGCTACACCTTC.

The CDR3 here is CASSLQGREGETQYF. CDR3 in DNA: TGTGCCAGCAGCTTACAGGGACGGGAGGGAGAGACCCAGTACTTC. The chain carries TRBV7-3 and TRBJ2-5; 8 bases are shared with TRBD2. CDR3 size: 15 residues. J lost 4 bases, V lost 2 bases, and 6 bases had no gene match. Germline CDR1 and CDR2: SGHTA and FQGTGA. Together with reference TRBV7-3 and TRBJ2-5, the CDR3 gives the full variable domain: GAGVSQTPSNKVTEKGKYVELRCDPISGHTALYWYRQSLGQGPEFLIYFQGTGAADDSGLPNDRFFAVRPEGSVSTLKIQRTERGDSAVYLCASSLQGREGETQYFGPGTRLLVL.

As regards this clone: Distinct nucleotide sequences in the sample also encode this CDR3. The chain combines TRBV27 with TRBJ2-1, with 9 bases fitting TRBD2. The CDR3 contains 15 residues. Germline V lookup: CDR1 MNHEY, CDR2 SMNVEV (reference sequence). Trimming removed 5 bases from V and 0 bases from J; junction bases left unmatched: 2. For the CDR3, the DNA is TGTGCCAGCAGTCTTAGCGGGAGCTCCTACAATGAGCAGTTCTTC. Its translation: CASSLSGSSYNEQFF.

The V and J genes are TRBV5-1 and TRBJ2-1, with TRBD2 identical over 10 bases. The CDR3 totals 15 residues. V lost 3 bases and J lost 8; bases outside the gene matches: 8. Looked up from germline, CDR1 is SGHRS and CDR2 is YFSETQ. CDR3 coding DNA: TGCGCCAGCAGCTCGGGGACTAGCGAAGGGGATGAGCAGTTCTTC. Amino acids: CASSSGTSEGDEQFF.

V gene TRBV30 combines with J gene TRBJ2-2; the D gene is possibly TRBD2 (5 bases). V was shortened by 0 bases and J by 3 bases, with 11 bases between the two germline ends. The length of the CDR3 is 15 residues. Per germline, CDR1 GTSNPN and CDR2 SVGIG (reference sequence). DNA of the CDR3: TGTGCCTGGAGTGTAGGCCGGGAAGACACCGGGGAGCTGTTTTTT. This encodes CAWSVGREDTGELFF.

The CDR3 here is CAWSQGTGDEKLFF. CDR3 sequence (DNA): TGTGCCTGGTCTCAGGGTACAGGGGACGAAAAACTGTTTTTT. The V gene is TRBV30, the J gene TRBJ1-4; 7 bases are a match to TRBD1. CDR1 is GTSNPN and CDR2 is SVGIG in the germline V gene (reference sequence). The V segment lost 5 bases and the J segment 8 bases; nucleotides outside the gene matches: 11. The CDR3 covers 14 residues.

The CDR3 DNA is TGTGCCAGCAGCTTCGCTAATGAAAAACTGTTTTTT. Encoded protein: CASSFANEKLFF. The V gene is TRBV7-9, the J gene TRBJ1-4; D gene ambiguous. Germline-derived CDR1 and CDR2 are SEHNR and FQNEAQ (reference sequence). Trimming left V 3 bases short and J 3 bases short, with 2 bases between. This CDR3 spans 12 amino acids.

This clone was observed once. This chain links TRBV11-1 with TRBJ1-1, with 11 bases that match TRBD1. V gave up 4 bases and J gave up 11 bases; unmatched junction bases: 3. Germline loops: CDR1 SGHAT, CDR2 FQDESV (reference sequence). This CDR3 region has 12 residues. The CDR3 bases are TGTGCCAGCAGCTGGACAGGGGGCCGGGCTTTCTTT. It yields the protein CASSWTGGRAFF. Full variable domain (missing parts from reference TRBV11-1 and TRBJ1-1): EAEVAQSPRYKITEKSQAVAFWCDPISGHATLYWYRQILGQGPELLVQFQDESVVDDSQLPKDRFSAERLKGVDSTLKIQPAELGDSAMYLCASSWTGGRAFFGQGTRLTVV.

The genes are TRBV28 and TRBJ1-1; D perhaps matches TRBD1 (5 bases). CDR1 is MDHEN, CDR2 SYDVKM, per germline. There are 15 residues in the CDR3. Trimming cost V 5 bases and J 6 bases, with 19 bases left between them. The CDR3 DNA follows: TGTGCCAGCAGTGACCCCGGTCGTGGGGACCCTGAAGCTTTCTTT. It codes for CASSDPGRGDPEAFF.

This clone has just a few counts. This chain uses TRBV7-3 with TRBJ2-7, with 11 bases lining up with TRBD2. CDR3 length equals 17 residues. Germline CDR1 and CDR2: SGHTA and FQGTGA. The ends lost 2 bases at V and 0 bases at J; junction bases unmatched: 6. CDR3 in DNA: TGTGCCAGCAGCTTAGACGGACTAGCGGGCCTCTCCTACGAGCAGTACTTC. Translating it yields CASSLDGLAGLSYEQYF.

The chain has TRBV9 and TRBJ2-2; 11 nucleotides match TRBD2. The germline CDR1 and CDR2 sequences are SGDLS and YYNGEE. The ends lost 4 bases at V and 3 bases at J; junction bases unmatched: 8. The CDR3 has 17 residues. The chain's CDR3 is CASSPTSGSSYTGELFF. The CDR3 nucleotides read TGTGCCAGCAGCCCCACTAGCGGGAGTAGTTACACCGGGGAGCTGTTTTTT. The whole variable domain, filled in from reference TRBV9 and TRBJ2-2, reads DSGVTQTPKHLITATGQRVTLRCSPRSGDLSVYWYQQSLDQGLQFLIQYYNGEERAKGNILERFSAQQFPDLHSELNLSSLELGDSALYFCASSPTSGSSYTGELFFGEGSRLTVL.

The gene calls are TRBV9 and TRBJ2-1, with a tentative D call TRBD1 (7 bases). Trimming pared 3 bases from V and 5 bases from J, leaving 15 bases between. Germline V gene data show CDR1 as SGDLS and CDR2 as YYNGEE. The CDR3 has 15 residues. The CDR3 here is CASSGPQGGDNEQFF. DNA for the CDR3: TGTGCCAGCAGCGGTCCGCAGGGGGGCGACAATGAGCAGTTCTTC.

The chain links TRBV28 to TRBJ2-2; 7 bases match TRBD2. The CDR3 totals 16 residues. After removal of 8 bases from V and 0 bases from J, the junction contained 9 bases not matched to a gene. The germline V gene has CDR1 MDHEN and CDR2 SYDVKM. CDR3 region: CASSHPGGANTGELFF. The CDR3 DNA sequence: TGTGCCAGCTCCCACCCGGGGGGAGCGAACACCGGGGAGCTGTTTTTT.

The chain combines TRBV10-2 with TRBJ1-5; D ambiguous. The CDR3 runs 12 residues. Trimming pared 0 bases from V and 7 bases from J, leaving 4 bases between. The germline V gene has CDR1 WSHSY and CDR2 SAAADI. The CDR3 spells CASSESYQPQHF. CDR3 nucleotides: TGCGCCAGCAGTGAGTCCTACCAGCCCCAGCATTTT.

The chain uses TRBV9 and TRBJ1-5; D uncertain. The CDR3 length is 14 residues. V was trimmed by 3 bases and J by 7 bases, leaving 14 bases between them. Looked up from germline, CDR1 is SGDLS and CDR2 is YYNGEE. The CDR3 DNA sequence: TGTGCCAGCAGCGGCGGGGATTATGAACAGCCCCAGCATTTT. Protein sequence: CASSGGDYEQPQHF.